The entry below gives a single T cell receptor (beta chain) sequence along with its context. The data are from a study of blood T cell repertoires in COVID-19. V lost 6 bases, J lost 5 bases, and 14 bases lay in between. The CDR3 is 13 residues long. From germline, CDR1 is SQVTM and CDR2 ANQGSEA. Assay: immunoSEQ multiplex PCR; the TCRdb copy retains only in-frame clones and omits some. This repertoire shows 200,000 to 250,000 clones, roughly nine tenths found once; its top ten account for 3.1%. V gene TRBV29-1 combines with J gene TRBJ2-1, with D perhaps TRBD2 (5 bases). Sequencing was performed on PBMCs or T cells enriched from blood (not recorded which). The sequence derives from a woman aged 45-59 years in a cohort exposed to, infected with or recovered from COVID-19 (not recorded which). This CDR3 is CSVRASLNNEQFF. In DNA, the CDR3 is TGCAGCGTGAGGGCCAGTTTAAACAATGAGCAGTTCTTC.